This TCR beta chain is drawn from a study of cytomegalovirus exposure and HLA in healthy donors. The study ran its PCR with 60 Vbeta and 13 Jbeta primers. The data were produced by immunoSEQ multiplex PCR, yet TCRdb's version contains in-frame clones alone and is incomplete. The table records roughly 100,000 clones, more than 75% of them present only once. Germline-derived CDR1 and CDR2 are ENHRY and SYGVKD. The CDR3 sequence is 14 residues long. V was clipped by 0 bases and J by 11 bases, with 11 bases between them. The genes are TRBV10-3 and TRBJ1-6, with D perhaps TRBD1 (5 bases). The material sequenced was PBMCs. The sequence was collected from a woman in her thirties or forties in good health and CMV-seronegative. The CDR3 DNA sequence: TGTGCCATCAGTGAGTCGGGGGGAAGGACACCCCTCCACTTT. As protein: CAISESGGRTPLHF.